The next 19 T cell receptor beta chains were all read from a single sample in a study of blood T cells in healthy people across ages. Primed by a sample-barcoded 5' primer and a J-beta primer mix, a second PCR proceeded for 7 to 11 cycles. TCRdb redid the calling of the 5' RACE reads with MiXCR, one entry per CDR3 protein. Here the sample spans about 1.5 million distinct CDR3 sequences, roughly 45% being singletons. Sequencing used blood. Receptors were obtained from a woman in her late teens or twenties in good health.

The CDR3 loop is CASSGSSGRIYTF. For the CDR3, the DNA is TGTGCCAGCAGCGGGTCATCCGGACGGATCTACACCTTC. V gene TRBV3-1 combines with J gene TRBJ1-2; no reliable D call. Trimming left V 5 bases short and J 10 bases short, with 17 bases between. The CDR3 sequence is 13 residues long. Germline loops: CDR1 LGHDT, CDR2 YNNKEL (reference sequence).

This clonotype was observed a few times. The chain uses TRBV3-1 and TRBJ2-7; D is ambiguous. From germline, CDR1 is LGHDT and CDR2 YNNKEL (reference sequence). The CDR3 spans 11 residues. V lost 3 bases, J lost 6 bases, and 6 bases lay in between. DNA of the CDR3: TGTGCCAGCAGCCAGATGAGCGAGCAGTACTTC. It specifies CASSQMSEQYF.

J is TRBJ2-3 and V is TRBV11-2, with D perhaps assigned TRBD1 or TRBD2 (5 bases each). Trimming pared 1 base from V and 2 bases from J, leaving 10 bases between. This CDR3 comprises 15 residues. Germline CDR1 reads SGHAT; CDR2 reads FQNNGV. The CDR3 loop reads CASSLGDPYTDTQYF. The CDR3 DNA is TGTGCCAGCAGCTTAGGGGACCCCTACACAGATACGCAGTATTTT.

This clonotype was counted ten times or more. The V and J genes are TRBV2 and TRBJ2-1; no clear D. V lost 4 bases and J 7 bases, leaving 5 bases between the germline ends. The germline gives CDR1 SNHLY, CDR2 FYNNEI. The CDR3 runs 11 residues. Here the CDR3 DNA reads TGTGCCAGCAGTGGCTCGAATGAGCAGTTCTTC. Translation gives CASSGSNEQFF.

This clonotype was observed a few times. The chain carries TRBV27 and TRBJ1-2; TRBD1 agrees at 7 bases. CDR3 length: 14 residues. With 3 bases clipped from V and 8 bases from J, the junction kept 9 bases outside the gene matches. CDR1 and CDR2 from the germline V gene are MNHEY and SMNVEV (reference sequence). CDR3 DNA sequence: TGTGCCAGCAGTTTCGACAGGGATGTTTCGGGCTACACCTTC. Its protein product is CASSFDRDVSGYTF.

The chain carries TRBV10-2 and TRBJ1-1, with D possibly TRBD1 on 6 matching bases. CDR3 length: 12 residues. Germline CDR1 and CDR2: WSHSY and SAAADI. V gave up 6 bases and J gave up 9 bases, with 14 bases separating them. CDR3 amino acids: CASRRGVLQAFF. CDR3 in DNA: TGCGCCAGCAGGAGGGGGGTCCTTCAAGCTTTCTTT.

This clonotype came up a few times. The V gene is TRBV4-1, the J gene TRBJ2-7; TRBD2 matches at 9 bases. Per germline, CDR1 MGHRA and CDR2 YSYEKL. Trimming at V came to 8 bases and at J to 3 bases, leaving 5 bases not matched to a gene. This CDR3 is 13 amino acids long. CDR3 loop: CASRSTSGYEQYF. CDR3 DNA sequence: TGCGCCAGCCGGTCGACTAGCGGCTACGAGCAGTACTTC.

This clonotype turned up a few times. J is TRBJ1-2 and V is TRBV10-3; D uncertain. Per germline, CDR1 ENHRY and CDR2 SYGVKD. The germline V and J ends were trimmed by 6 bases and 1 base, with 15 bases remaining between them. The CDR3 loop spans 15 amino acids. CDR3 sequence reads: CAIREWGAGNYGYTF. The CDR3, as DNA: TGTGCCATCAGGGAATGGGGAGCAGGTAACTATGGCTACACCTTC.

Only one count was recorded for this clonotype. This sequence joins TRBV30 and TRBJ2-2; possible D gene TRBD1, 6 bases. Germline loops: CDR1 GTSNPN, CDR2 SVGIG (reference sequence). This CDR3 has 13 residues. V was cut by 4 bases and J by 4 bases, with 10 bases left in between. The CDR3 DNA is TGTGCCTGGACCGGACAGATCACCGGGGAGCTGTTTTTT. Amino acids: CAWTGQITGELFF.

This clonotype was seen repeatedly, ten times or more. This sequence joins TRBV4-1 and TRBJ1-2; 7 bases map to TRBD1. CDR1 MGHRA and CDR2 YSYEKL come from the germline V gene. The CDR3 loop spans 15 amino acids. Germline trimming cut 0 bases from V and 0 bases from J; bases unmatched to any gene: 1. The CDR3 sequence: CASSQDDRANYGYTF. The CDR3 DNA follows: TGCGCCAGCAGCCAAGACGACAGGGCTAACTATGGCTACACCTTC.

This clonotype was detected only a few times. This CDR3 reads CASSWAGTGDGYTF. CDR3 nucleotides: TGCGCCAGCAGCTGGGCAGGGACAGGGGACGGCTACACCTTC. V is TRBV5-1 and J is TRBJ1-2; 10 positions agree with TRBD1. The CDR3 runs to 14 residues. The V segment lost 3 bases and the J segment 8 bases; nucleotides outside the gene matches: 7. The germline gives CDR1 SGHRS, CDR2 YFSETQ.

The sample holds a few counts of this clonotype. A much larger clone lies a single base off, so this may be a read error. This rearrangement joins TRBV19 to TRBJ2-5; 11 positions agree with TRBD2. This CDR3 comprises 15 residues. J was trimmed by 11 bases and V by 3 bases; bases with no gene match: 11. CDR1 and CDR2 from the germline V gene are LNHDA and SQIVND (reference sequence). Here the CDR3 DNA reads TGTGCCAGTAGTATCACTAGCGGGGGACCTAATGAGCAGTACTTC. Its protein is CASSITSGGPNEQYF.

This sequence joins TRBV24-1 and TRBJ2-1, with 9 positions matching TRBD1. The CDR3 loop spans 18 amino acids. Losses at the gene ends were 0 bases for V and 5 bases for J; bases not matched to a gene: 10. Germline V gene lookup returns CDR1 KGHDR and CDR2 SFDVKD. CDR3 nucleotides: TGTGCCACCAGTGATTTGAGGACGGGACAGGGCCCGAACAATGAGCAGTTCTTC. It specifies CATSDLRTGQGPNNEQFF.

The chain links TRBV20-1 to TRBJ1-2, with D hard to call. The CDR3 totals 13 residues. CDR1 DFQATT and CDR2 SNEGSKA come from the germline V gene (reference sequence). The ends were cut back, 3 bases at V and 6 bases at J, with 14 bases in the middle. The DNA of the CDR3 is TGCAGTGCTAGCCGGGGTTTCGAACATGGCTACACCTTC. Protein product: CSASRGFEHGYTF.

The CDR3 reads CSAAKAGANHNEQYF. CDR3 in DNA: TGCAGTGCTGCTAAAGCGGGGGCCAATCACAATGAGCAGTACTTC. V gene TRBV20-1 combines with J gene TRBJ2-5; the match to TRBD2 covers 8 bases. J gave up 11 bases and V 5 bases, and 19 bases lay outside the gene matches. Germline assignment: CDR1 DFQATT and CDR2 SNEGSKA (reference sequence). The CDR3 length is 15 residues.

The CDR3 here is CASGTSGNTIYF. CDR3 nucleotides: TGTGCCAGCGGAACCTCAGGGAACACCATATATTTT. The gene calls are TRBV28 and TRBJ1-3; a possible D gene is TRBD1 (5 bases). There are 12 residues in the CDR3. The V and J ends lost 8 bases and 7 bases respectively, with 12 bases between them. Germline V CDR1 and CDR2: MDHEN, SYDVKM.

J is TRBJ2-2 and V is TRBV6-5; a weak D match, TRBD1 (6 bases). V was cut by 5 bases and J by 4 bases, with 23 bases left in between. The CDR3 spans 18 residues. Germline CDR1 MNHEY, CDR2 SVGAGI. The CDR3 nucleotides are TGTGCCAGCAGTAACCCCGGGGTCAGGGGATCAAGCACCGGGGAGCTGTTTTTT. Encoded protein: CASSNPGVRGSSTGELFF.

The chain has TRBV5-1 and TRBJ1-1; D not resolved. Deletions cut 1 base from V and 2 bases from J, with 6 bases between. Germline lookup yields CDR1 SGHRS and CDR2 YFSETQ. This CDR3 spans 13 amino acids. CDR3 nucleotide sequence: TGCGCCAGCAGCTTGACGGACAACACTGAAGCTTTCTTT. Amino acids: CASSLTDNTEAFF.

The CDR3 protein is CASSALWDRAYEQYF. CDR3 bases: TGTGCCAGCAGCGCCCTCTGGGACAGGGCCTACGAGCAGTACTTC. The V gene is TRBV21-1, the J gene TRBJ2-7; the DNA was not compared with TRBD1, the D call given in the table. TRBV21-1 is described as a pseudogene. The CDR3 totals 15 residues.